Shown below are 10 T cell receptor beta chains from a single sample sequenced in a study of blood T cell repertoires in COVID-19. Method: immunoSEQ multiplex PCR; TCRdb's copy keeps in-frame clones and lacks some. The repertoire holds roughly 250,000 clones, with 86% as singletons. The source material was PBMCs or T cells enriched from blood (not recorded which). The receptors derive from a woman aged 40 to 49 with acute COVID-19.

The CDR3 loop reads CASGNRGRTGELFF. DNA of the CDR3: TGTGCCAGCGGAAACAGGGGGCGCACCGGGGAGCTGTTTTTT. The chain carries TRBV3-1 (or the pseudogene TRBV3-2) and TRBJ2-2, with 9 positions matching TRBD1. V lost 8 bases to trimming and J lost 4 bases; unmatched junction nucleotides: 5. CDR1 and CDR2 (germline): LGHDT, YNNKEL (reference sequence). The CDR3 consists of 14 residues.

The V call is TRBV2, the J call TRBJ1-4; TRBD1 matches 9 bases. With 8 bases clipped from V and 6 bases from J, the junction kept 4 bases outside the gene matches. This CDR3 contains 13 residues. CDR1 is SNHLY, CDR2 FYNNEI, per germline. The CDR3 sequence is CASHDRGYEKLFF. In DNA form, the CDR3 reads TGTGCCAGCCATGACAGGGGGTATGAAAAACTGTTTTTT.

The chain couples TRBV7-9 to TRBJ1-1; D not resolved. CDR1 is SEHNR and CDR2 is FQNEAQ in the germline V gene (reference sequence). V gave up 1 base and J gave up 1 base, with 4 bases separating them. The CDR3 extends over 13 amino acids. The CDR3: CASSLGRNTEAFF. The CDR3, as DNA: TGTGCCAGCAGCTTAGGTAGGAACACTGAAGCTTTCTTT.

The genes are TRBV24-1 and TRBJ1-2, with TRBD1 matching 8 bases. Germline V gene sequence: CDR1 KGHDR, CDR2 SFDVKD. V shed 1 base and J 7 bases; nucleotides not matched to a gene: 7. The CDR3 is 15 amino acids. The CDR3 bases are TGTGCCACCAGTGATTTCGCAGGGGGCGCGGGTGGCTACACCTTC. This codes for CATSDFAGGAGGYTF.

The rearrangement links TRBV6-1 to TRBJ1-1, with a tentative D call TRBD1 (6 bases). CDR3 length equals 15 residues. V dropped 1 base and J dropped 4 bases, with 13 bases sitting between them. Per germline, CDR1 MNHNS and CDR2 SASEGT. CDR3: CASSEGTGLSTEAFF. CDR3 nucleotide sequence: TGTGCCAGCAGTGAAGGCACAGGGTTGAGCACTGAAGCTTTCTTT.

V is TRBV12-3 or TRBV12-4 and J is TRBJ1-1, with D perhaps TRBD1 (6 bases). This CDR3 spans 13 amino acids. Trimming stripped 1 base from V and 11 bases from J, with 14 bases between. CDR3 sequence (DNA): TGTGCCAGCAGTTTAGATAATCAGGGGTCCGCTTTCTTT. Translating gives CASSLDNQGSAFF.

Comments on this clone: An end of the junction differs from the germline gene, which may be a read error. The chain combines TRBV7-7 with TRBJ1-1, with a possible D match to TRBD1 (6 bases). The CDR3 sequence is 13 residues long. Germline-derived CDR1 and CDR2 are SSHAT and FNYEAQ (reference sequence). The CDR3 loop is CASSRTANTEAFF. The CDR3 DNA is TGTGCTAGCAGCCGGACAGCAAACACTGAAGCTTTCTTT. The complete variable domain, with remaining parts taken from reference TRBV7-7 and TRBJ1-1, reads GAGVSQSPRYKVTKRGQDVTLRCDPISSHATLYWYQQALGQGPEFLTYFNYEAQPDKSGLPSDRFSAERPEGSISTLTIQRTEQRDSAMYRCASSRTANTEAFFGQGTRLTVV.

This clone has only a few counts. This chain links TRBV9 with TRBJ1-6; D possibly corresponds to TRBD1 (5 bases). This CDR3 has 15 amino acids. Deletions cut 2 bases from V and 5 bases from J, with 11 bases between. The germline gives CDR1 SGDLS, CDR2 YYNGEE. In nucleotides, the CDR3 is TGTGCCAGCAGCGTGGGGGGGAATAATAATTCACCCCTCCACTTT. Amino acid sequence: CASSVGGNNNSPLHF.

The rearrangement joins TRBV19 to TRBJ1-3, with TRBD1 as a possible D gene (6 bases). The length of the CDR3 is 14 residues. Germline V lookup: CDR1 LNHDA, CDR2 SQIVND (reference sequence). Trimming left V 1 base short and J 6 bases short, with 10 bases between. DNA for the CDR3: TGTGCCAGTAGTATAGGACAGGTTGAAAACACCATATATTTT. Translating gives CASSIGQVENTIYF. The full variable domain, with the rest looked up from reference TRBV19 and TRBJ1-3, is DGGITQSPKYLFRKEGQNVTLSCEQNLNHDAMYWYRQDPGQGLRLIYYSQIVNDFQKGDIAEGYSVSREKKESFPLTVTSAQKNPTAFYLCASSIGQVENTIYFGEGSWLTVV.

The CDR3 sequence is CASSDETGGTEAFF. Here the CDR3 DNA reads TGTGCCAGCAGCGACGAGACAGGGGGCACTGAAGCTTTCTTT. The chain is built from TRBV9 and TRBJ1-1; 9 nucleotides agree with TRBD1. The germline gives CDR1 SGDLS, CDR2 YYNGEE. The CDR3 runs to 14 residues. V trimming: 3 bases; J trimming: 4 bases; junction bases outside the gene matches: 4.